This T cell receptor beta chain was sequenced for a study of OX40 agonist ivuxolimab in advanced cancers. Study at large: Patients were infused with ivuxolimab every 2 weeks at 0.01 to 10 mg/kg. Therapy given before enrollment (anti-PD-1, anti-PD-L1 or anti-CTLA-4) was allowed, and over 35% had some.

Germline CDR1 is LNHNV and CDR2 is YYDKDF (reference sequence). CDR3 size: 12 residues. V was cut by 0 bases and J by 7 bases, with 6 bases left in between. Profiled with immunoSEQ multiplex PCR; TCRdb holds only in-frame clones, not every one. The data show over 70,000 clones, about 86% seen once. Study-level points and caveats: Doses of 0.1 to 3.0 mg/kg were accompanied by clonal expansion of CD4+ and CD8+ blood T cells by week 6.

About this clone: Its antigen is still unknown.

The TCR sequence derives from an adult with an advanced solid tumor such as melanoma, head and neck, liver or kidney cancer. Sample: CD4+ or CD8+ T cells sorted from blood, taken in a trial of the OX40 agonist ivuxolimab. The chain joins TRBV15 to TRBJ1-2; D ambiguous. The DNA for the CDR3 is TGTGCCACCAGCAGAGAAAGGGTTGGCTACACCTTC. As protein: CATSRERVGYTF.